The 27 T cell receptor beta chains reported below all come from one sample, sequenced in a study of cytomegalovirus exposure and HLA in healthy donors. PCR employed 60 Vbeta and 13 Jbeta primers. TCRdb's table, derived via immunoSEQ multiplex PCR, lists solely in-frame clones and lacks some. The repertoire holds roughly 180,000 clones, with approximately 85% as singletons. Sequencing was carried out using PBMCs. The source of these receptors is a man aged 18 to 29 in good health and CMV-seropositive.

In the case of this clone: Other DNA variants within this sample encode the same CDR3. V gene TRBV9 combines with J gene TRBJ2-3, with TRBD2 matching over 7 bases. The length of the CDR3 is 12 residues. Germline lookup yields CDR1 SGDLS and CDR2 YYNGEE. The junction had 3 bases not matched to a gene; V was cut back by 5 bases and J by 6 bases. Here the CDR3 reads CASSYGGDTQYF. In nucleotides, the CDR3 is TGTGCCAGCAGTTACGGGGGGGATACGCAGTATTTT.

The chain recombines TRBV5-1 with TRBJ2-5, with 7 bases matching TRBD1. V shed 1 base, J shed 4 bases, and the junction held 7 bases outside the gene matches. The CDR3 consists of 15 residues. CDR1 and CDR2 (germline): SGHRS, YFSETQ. CDR3 sequence (DNA): TGCGCCAGCAGCTTGTCCCAGGGGGATGGAGAGACCCAGTACTTC. It codes for CASSLSQGDGETQYF.

This chain connects TRBV29-1 to TRBJ1-1; D is possibly TRBD1 (5 bases). Trimming took off 4 bases at V and 2 bases at J, with 11 bases between the two ends. There are 13 residues in the CDR3. The germline gives CDR1 SQVTM, CDR2 ANQGSEA. CDR3 residues: CSVAGNLNTEAFF. For the CDR3, the DNA is TGCAGCGTTGCAGGGAACTTAAACACTGAAGCTTTCTTT.

The gene calls are TRBV5-1 and TRBJ2-2; perhaps TRBD2 as D (5 bases). The CDR3 is 17 amino acids. Germline-derived CDR1 and CDR2 are SGHRS and YFSETQ. V was clipped by 4 bases and J by 6 bases, with 22 bases between them. The CDR3 nucleotides are TGCGCCAGCAGCCGGTCCGGGGTGCAATCCCGCGCCGGGGAGCTGTTTTTT. Translated: CASSRSGVQSRAGELFF. Variable domain in full (rest from reference TRBV5-1 and TRBJ2-2): KAGVTQTPRYLIKTRGQQVTLSCSPISGHRSVSWYQQTPGQGLQFLFEYFSETQRNKGNFPGRFSGRQFSNSRSEMNVSTLELGDSALYLCASSRSGVQSRAGELFFGEGSRLTVL.

The V gene is TRBV29-1, the J gene TRBJ2-1; D is unclear. The CDR3 contains 15 residues. V was clipped by 7 bases and J by 0 bases, with 16 bases between them. Per germline, CDR1 SQVTM and CDR2 ANQGSEA. CDR3 residues: CSASAIVSSYNEQFF. The CDR3 region has the DNA TGCAGCGCTTCCGCGATTGTAAGCTCCTACAATGAGCAGTTCTTC.

This chain joins TRBV25-1 and TRBJ2-2; no reliable D call. Germline-derived CDR1 and CDR2 are MGHDK and SYGVNS. The CDR3 is 14 residues long. Trimming pared 3 bases from V and 4 bases from J, leaving 9 bases between. CDR3 coding DNA: TGTGCCAGCAGTGACATCCCGGGCACCGGGGAGCTGTTTTTT. Translation: CASSDIPGTGELFF.

In its sample, this clone was seen a few times. The V and J genes are TRBV2 and TRBJ1-2; 7 bases map to TRBD1. Trimming removed 6 bases from V and 8 bases from J; junction bases left unmatched: 12. Germline V gene data show CDR1 as SNHLY and CDR2 as FYNNEI. The CDR3 spans 14 residues. The CDR3 protein is CASRETGPSGGYTF. The CDR3 DNA is TGTGCCAGCAGGGAGACAGGGCCTAGTGGCGGCTACACCTTC.

The rearrangement links TRBV6-5 to TRBJ1-3; no reliable D call. The CDR3 totals 14 residues. The V end lost 5 bases, the J end lost 4 bases, and 12 bases lay between the germline ends. Germline values: CDR1 MNHEY, CDR2 SVGAGI. The CDR3, as DNA: TGTGCCAGCAGTCCCTTGTTACAAGGAAACACCATATATTTT. It encodes CASSPLLQGNTIYF.

The chain joins TRBV19 to TRBJ2-3; 9 bases match TRBD2. This CDR3 has 16 residues. V lost 5 bases to trimming and J lost 2 bases; unmatched junction nucleotides: 8. The germline V gene encodes CDR1 LNHDA and CDR2 SQIVND (reference sequence). In DNA, the CDR3 is TGTGCCAGTAGTCTCAGCGGGGGGTTTTTCACAGATACGCAGTATTTT. Protein sequence: CASSLSGGFFTDTQYF. Variable domain in full (rest from reference TRBV19 and TRBJ2-3): DGGITQSPKYLFRKEGQNVTLSCEQNLNHDAMYWYRQDPGQGLRLIYYSQIVNDFQKGDIAEGYSVSREKKESFPLTVTSAQKNPTAFYLCASSLSGGFFTDTQYFGPGTRLTVL.

The V and J genes are TRBV10-1 and TRBJ2-3; 8 nucleotides line up with TRBD2. This CDR3 region has 16 residues. The germline V gene has CDR1 WNHNN and CDR2 SYGVQD (reference sequence). Trimming removed 8 bases from V and 6 bases from J; junction bases left unmatched: 16. The CDR3 reads CASEPRGAAGEDTQYF. As DNA, the CDR3 is TGCGCCAGCGAGCCCAGGGGCGCAGCGGGGGAGGATACGCAGTATTTT.

The chain links TRBV7-2 to TRBJ1-6; D is perhaps TRBD1 (6 bases). Germline V lookup: CDR1 SGHTA, CDR2 FQGNSA. Trimming cost V 2 bases and J 5 bases, with 13 bases left between them. The CDR3 length is 16 residues. The CDR3 DNA is TGTGCCAGCAGCTTAAGGGGCAGGGGCCATAATTCACCCCTCCACTTT. Translation: CASSLRGRGHNSPLHF.

J is TRBJ1-6 and V is TRBV6-1, with no clear D. Trimming took 3 bases from V and 8 from J, leaving 8 bases between them. This CDR3 is built from 13 residues. The germline V gene has CDR1 MNHNS and CDR2 SASEGT. The CDR3 is CASSDIGDSPLHF. CDR3 in DNA: TGTGCCAGCAGTGACATCGGGGATTCACCCCTCCACTTT.

This clone was seen only once. V is TRBV6-1 and J is TRBJ2-1, with TRBD1 matching over 9 bases. The CDR3 loop spans 14 amino acids. Germline V CDR1 and CDR2: MNHNS, SASEGT. V shed 4 bases, J shed 4 bases, and the junction held 2 bases outside the gene matches. CDR3 sequence (DNA): TGTGCCAGCAGTGGGGACAGGGCTTACAATGAGCAGTTCTTC. The encoded protein is CASSGDRAYNEQFF.

The V and J genes are TRBV27 and TRBJ1-5; TRBD1 is a possible D gene (5 bases). The V gene's germline CDR1 is MNHEY and CDR2 SMNVEV (reference sequence). V was shortened by 3 bases and J by 0 bases, with 9 bases between the two germline ends. The CDR3 length is 15 residues. CDR3 residues: CASSFRGNSNQPQHF. The CDR3 DNA follows: TGTGCCAGCAGTTTTCGGGGGAATAGCAATCAGCCCCAGCATTTT.

The V call is TRBV9, the J call TRBJ1-2; 9 bases are a match to TRBD1. From germline, CDR1 is SGDLS and CDR2 YYNGEE. V lost 4 bases to trimming and J lost 4 bases; unmatched junction nucleotides: 5. The CDR3 covers 14 residues. The CDR3: CASSTTGGLYGYTF. The CDR3 DNA reads as TGTGCCAGCAGCACAACAGGGGGCCTCTATGGCTACACCTTC.

With respect to this clone: The CDR3 carries no conserved terminal phenylalanine or tryptophan, so it likely arises from a read error. The DNA is omitted, as the CDR3 cannot be located on it reliably, and the CDR3 follows TCRdb's listing. This chain joins TRBV27 and TRBJ2-3; the table names TRBD1, a call not compared with the DNA. Ends included, the CDR3 has 10 residues. CDR1 is MNHEY and CDR2 is SMNVEV in the germline V gene (reference sequence). CDR3 sequence: CASSLPTGVV.

This clone showed up many times. V usage is TRBV4-1 and J usage is TRBJ2-7; 7 positions match TRBD2. This CDR3 spans 13 amino acids. With 7 bases clipped from V and 3 bases from J, the junction kept 6 bases outside the gene matches. The germline V gene has CDR1 MGHRA and CDR2 YSYEKL. CDR3 protein: CASKASGGYEQYF. In DNA form, the CDR3 reads TGCGCCAGCAAGGCTAGCGGCGGCTACGAGCAGTACTTC.

This chain links TRBV7-9 with TRBJ1-5; D not resolved. The CDR3 has 13 amino acids. V lost 1 base, J lost 4 bases, and 5 bases lay in between. CDR1 is SEHNR and CDR2 is FQNEAQ in the germline V gene (reference sequence). The CDR3 bases are TGTGCCAGCAGCTTAGGCAGGAATCAGCCCCAGCATTTT. Translated, it gives CASSLGRNQPQHF.

V gene TRBV7-8 combines with J gene TRBJ1-2; D ambiguous. Trimming left V 1 base short and J 6 bases short, with 6 bases between. The CDR3 sequence is 12 residues long. Germline CDR1 and CDR2: SGHVS and FQNEAQ. The CDR3 here is CASSLGGDGYTF. CDR3 in DNA: TGTGCCAGCAGCTTAGGCGGGGATGGCTACACCTTC.

This clone has a handful of counts. The chain is built from TRBV2 and TRBJ1-3; 7 positions match TRBD1. This CDR3 comprises 14 residues. CDR1 and CDR2 from the germline V gene are SNHLY and FYNNEI. V lost 4 bases, J lost 1 base, and 1 base stayed unmatched. CDR3 sequence (DNA): TGTGCCAGCAGTGGACAGGGATCTGGAAACACCATATATTTT. This encodes CASSGQGSGNTIYF.

V is TRBV9 and J is TRBJ2-1, with 8 bases identical to TRBD2. Germline-derived CDR1 and CDR2 are SGDLS and YYNGEE. The CDR3 runs to 16 residues. J was trimmed by 4 bases and V by 3 bases; bases with no gene match: 9. This CDR3 reads CASSAGGSGAYNEQFF. The CDR3 region has the DNA TGTGCCAGCAGCGCGGGGGGTAGCGGGGCTTACAATGAGCAGTTCTTC.

The chain carries TRBV5-4 and TRBJ1-1; TRBD1 matches 7 bases. Unmatched junction bases numbered 20, after V lost 4 bases and J lost 5 bases. Germline V gives CDR1 SGHNT, CDR2 YYREEE (reference sequence). The CDR3 runs 18 residues. The CDR3 region is CASSVNPKRQGTRTEAFF. CDR3 DNA: TGTGCCAGCAGCGTTAACCCCAAAAGACAGGGCACGAGGACTGAAGCTTTCTTT.

This chain uses TRBV27 with TRBJ2-5; 7 bases fit TRBD1. Germline assignment: CDR1 MNHEY and CDR2 SMNVEV (reference sequence). CDR3 length equals 16 residues. The V and J ends lost 6 bases and 1 base, in that order; junction bases with no gene match: 11. The CDR3 coding sequence is TGTGCCAGCAGAATAGGGGGCGCGGGCCGCCAAGAGACCCAGTACTTC. Encoded protein: CASRIGGAGRQETQYF.

The V gene is TRBV9, the J gene TRBJ2-1; TRBD1 aligns across 7 bases. The CDR3 totals 13 residues. Germline CDR1 is SGDLS and CDR2 is YYNGEE. After removal of 3 bases from V and 8 bases from J, the junction contained 5 bases not matched to a gene. The CDR3 is CASSDYRGYEQFF. In DNA, the CDR3 is TGTGCCAGCAGCGATTACAGGGGCTATGAGCAGTTCTTC.

The rearrangement joins TRBV2 to TRBJ2-5; 7 nucleotides agree with TRBD1. Germline V gene data show CDR1 as SNHLY and CDR2 as FYNNEI. J was trimmed by 4 bases and V by 2 bases; bases with no gene match: 10. The CDR3 consists of 16 residues. The CDR3 loop is CASSERIKGAGETQYF. DNA for the CDR3: TGTGCCAGCAGTGAAAGAATTAAGGGGGCGGGAGAGACCCAGTACTTC.

Ten or more counts support this clone. The chain links TRBV5-1 to TRBJ1-1; 12 bases match TRBD1. The CDR3 is 17 amino acids. J lost 0 bases, V lost 4 bases, and 7 bases had no gene match. Germline assignment: CDR1 SGHRS and CDR2 YFSETQ. As DNA, the CDR3 is TGCGCCAGCAGCCCCGGGACAGGGGGCGCGTTGAACACTGAAGCTTTCTTT. Protein: CASSPGTGGALNTEAFF.

V and J are TRBV6-5 and TRBJ2-2; the match to TRBD2 covers 9 bases. Germline CDR1 MNHEY, CDR2 SVGAGI. The CDR3 length is 14 residues. Trimming took 10 bases from V and 1 from J; bases not matched to a gene: 4. CDR3 amino acids: CATKAGGNTGELFF. The CDR3 DNA is TGTGCCACCAAAGCGGGGGGGAACACCGGGGAGCTGTTTTTT.